This is a list of T cell receptor beta chains from one sample in a study of blood T cell repertoires in COVID-19. Method: immunoSEQ multiplex PCR; TCRdb's copy keeps in-frame clones and lacks some. Here the sample spans roughly 150,000 clones, about four fifths being singletons. The material sequenced was peripheral blood. These receptors were taken from a woman in her 70s who had recovered from COVID-19. CDR3s leave out the opening cysteine and the closing phenylalanine or tryptophan.

j_call: TRBJ1-6
v_call: TRBV19
cdr3_aa: ASSIGGLYSPLH

j_call: TRBJ1-2
v_call: TRBV3-1/TRBV3-2
cdr3_aa: ASSQRTDNYGYT

j_call: TRBJ1-3
v_call: TRBV10-3
cdr3_aa: AISGGGGANTIY

j_call: TRBJ1-5
v_call: TRBV30
cdr3_aa: AWSVRQGQPQH

j_call: TRBJ2-2
v_call: TRBV7-9
cdr3_aa: APRGVAGAENTGELF

j_call: TRBJ2-5
v_call: TRBV5-6
cdr3_aa: ASSLWAGRQTQY

j_call: TRBJ2-7
v_call: TRBV6-5
cdr3_aa: ASSYSGLEGYEQY

j_call: TRBJ1-5
v_call: TRBV12-3/TRBV12-4
cdr3_aa: ASSPQVNQPQH

j_call: TRBJ1-2
v_call: TRBV6-5
cdr3_aa: ASSREGGYT

j_call: TRBJ2-3
v_call: TRBV18
cdr3_aa: ASSRGTSGATDTQY

j_call: TRBJ1-5
v_call: TRBV6-5
cdr3_aa: ASTTGVYSNQPQH

j_call: TRBJ2-3
v_call: TRBV10-3
cdr3_aa: ATQPGRAYSTDTQY

j_call: TRBJ1-1
v_call: TRBV10-3
cdr3_aa: AADPRGQGEAF

j_call: TRBJ2-5
v_call: TRBV18
cdr3_aa: ASSPPGTGGGETQY

j_call: TRBJ1-1
v_call: TRBV28
cdr3_aa: ASSLDRDTEAF

j_call: TRBJ1-2
v_call: TRBV6-5
cdr3_aa: ATQDSYGYT

j_call: TRBJ1-4
v_call: TRBV6-1
cdr3_aa: ASSEGQGGSEKLF

j_call: TRBJ1-5
v_call: TRBV30
cdr3_aa: AWSKTGNQPQH

j_call: TRBJ2-1
v_call: TRBV11-3
cdr3_aa: ASSLYATVEQF

j_call: TRBJ2-1
v_call: TRBV5-6
cdr3_aa: ASSGTQGANEQF

j_call: TRBJ2-5
v_call: TRBV18
cdr3_aa: ASSPSGSRRSETQY

j_call: TRBJ2-1
v_call: TRBV11-1
cdr3_aa: ASSPGGATSNEQF